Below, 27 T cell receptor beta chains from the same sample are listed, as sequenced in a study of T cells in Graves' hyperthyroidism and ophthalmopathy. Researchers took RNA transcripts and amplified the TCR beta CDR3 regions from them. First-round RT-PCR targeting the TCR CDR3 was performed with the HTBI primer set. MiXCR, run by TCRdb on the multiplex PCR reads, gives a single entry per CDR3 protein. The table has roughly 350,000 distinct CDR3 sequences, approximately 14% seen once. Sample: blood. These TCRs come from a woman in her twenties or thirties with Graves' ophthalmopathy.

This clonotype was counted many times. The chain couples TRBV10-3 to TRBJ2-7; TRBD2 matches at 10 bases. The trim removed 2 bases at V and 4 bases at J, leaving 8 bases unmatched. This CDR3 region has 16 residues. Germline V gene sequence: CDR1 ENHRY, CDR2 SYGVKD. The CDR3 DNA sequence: TGTGCCATCAGTGAGCGAAGCGGGGGGGCCAGGTACGAGCAGTACTTC. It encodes CAISERSGGARYEQYF.

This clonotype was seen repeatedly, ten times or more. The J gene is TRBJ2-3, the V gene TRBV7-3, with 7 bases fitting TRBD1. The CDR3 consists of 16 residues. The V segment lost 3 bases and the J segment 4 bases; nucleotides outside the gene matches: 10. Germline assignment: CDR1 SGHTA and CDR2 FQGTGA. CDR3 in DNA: TGTGCCAGCAGCTTGGTCCGCCGGGACAGATCAGATACGCAGTATTTT. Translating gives CASSLVRRDRSDTQYF.

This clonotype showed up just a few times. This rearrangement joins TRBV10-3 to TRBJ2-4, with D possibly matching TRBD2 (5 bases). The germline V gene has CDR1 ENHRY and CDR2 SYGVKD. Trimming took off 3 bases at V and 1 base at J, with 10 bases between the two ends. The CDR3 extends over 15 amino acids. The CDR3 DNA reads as TGTGCCATCAGTGACTCCGGCGGGGCCAAAAACATTCAGTACTTC. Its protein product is CAISDSGGAKNIQYF.

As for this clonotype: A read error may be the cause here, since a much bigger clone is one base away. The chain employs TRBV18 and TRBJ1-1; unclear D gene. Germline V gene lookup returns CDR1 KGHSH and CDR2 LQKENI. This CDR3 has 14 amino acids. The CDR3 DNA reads TGTGCCAGCTCATCCCTCCCCGGGAACACTGTAGCTTTCTTT. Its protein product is CASSSLPGNTVAFF. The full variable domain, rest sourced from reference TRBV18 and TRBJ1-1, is NAGVMQNPRHLVRRRGQEARLRCSPMKGHSHVYWYRQLPEEGLKFMVYLQKENIIDESGMPKERFSAEFPKEGPSILRIQQVVRGDSAAYFCASSSLPGNTVAFFGQGTRLTVV.

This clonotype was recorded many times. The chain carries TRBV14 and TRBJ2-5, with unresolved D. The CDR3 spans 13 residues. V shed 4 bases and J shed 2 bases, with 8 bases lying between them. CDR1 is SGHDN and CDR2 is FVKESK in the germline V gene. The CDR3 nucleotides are TGTGCCAGCAGCCGAGATCTTCAAGAGACCCAGTACTTC. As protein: CASSRDLQETQYF.

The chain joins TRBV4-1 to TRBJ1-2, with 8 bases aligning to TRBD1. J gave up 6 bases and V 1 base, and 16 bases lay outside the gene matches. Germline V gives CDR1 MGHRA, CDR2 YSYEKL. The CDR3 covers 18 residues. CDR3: CASSQVFKSRRGLDGYTF. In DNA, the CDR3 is TGCGCCAGCAGCCAAGTTTTCAAAAGCCGCAGGGGGCTTGATGGCTACACCTTC.

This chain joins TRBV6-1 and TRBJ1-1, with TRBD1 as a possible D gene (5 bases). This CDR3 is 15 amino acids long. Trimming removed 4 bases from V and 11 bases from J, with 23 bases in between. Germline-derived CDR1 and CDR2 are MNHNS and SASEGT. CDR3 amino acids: CASSALASRALIAFF. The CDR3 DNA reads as TGTGCCAGCAGTGCTCTTGCGTCCAGGGCTCTCATTGCTTTCTTT.

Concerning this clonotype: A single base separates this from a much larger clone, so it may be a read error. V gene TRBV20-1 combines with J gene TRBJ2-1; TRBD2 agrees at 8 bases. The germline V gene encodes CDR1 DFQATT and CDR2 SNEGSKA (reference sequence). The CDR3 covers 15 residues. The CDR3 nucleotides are TGCGGTGCTAGCCATAGCGGGGTACGAATCAATGAGCAGTTCTTC. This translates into CGASHSGVRINEQFF.

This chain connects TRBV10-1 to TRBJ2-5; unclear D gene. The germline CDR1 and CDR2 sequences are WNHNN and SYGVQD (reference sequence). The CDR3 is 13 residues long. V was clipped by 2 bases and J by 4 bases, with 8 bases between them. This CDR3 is CASSENGVETQYF. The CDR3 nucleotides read TGCGCCAGCAGTGAGAACGGTGTAGAGACCCAGTACTTC.

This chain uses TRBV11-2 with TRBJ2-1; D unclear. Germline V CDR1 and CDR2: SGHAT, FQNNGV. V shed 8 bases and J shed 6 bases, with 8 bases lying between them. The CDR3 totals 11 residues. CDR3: CASLRGNEQFF. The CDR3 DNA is TGTGCCAGCCTAAGAGGCAATGAGCAGTTCTTC.

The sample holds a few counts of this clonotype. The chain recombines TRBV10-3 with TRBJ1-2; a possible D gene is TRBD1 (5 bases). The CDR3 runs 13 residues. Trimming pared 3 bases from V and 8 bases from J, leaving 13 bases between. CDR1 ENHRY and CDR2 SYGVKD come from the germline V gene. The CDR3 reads CAISDEGAEGYTF. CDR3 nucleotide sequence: TGTGCCATCAGTGATGAAGGGGCGGAGGGCTACACCTTC.

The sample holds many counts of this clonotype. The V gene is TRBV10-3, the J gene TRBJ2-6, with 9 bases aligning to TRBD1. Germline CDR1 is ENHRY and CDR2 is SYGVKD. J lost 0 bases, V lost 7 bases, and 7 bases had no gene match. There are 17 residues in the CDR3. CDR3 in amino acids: CAITPGQGRSGANVLTF. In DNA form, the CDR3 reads TGTGCCATCACTCCGGGACAGGGCCGCTCTGGGGCCAACGTCCTGACTTTC.

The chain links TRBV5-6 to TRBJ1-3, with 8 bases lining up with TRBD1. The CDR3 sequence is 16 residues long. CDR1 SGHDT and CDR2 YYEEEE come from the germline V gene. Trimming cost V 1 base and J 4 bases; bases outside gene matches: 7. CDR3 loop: CASSLWDRTLGNTIYF. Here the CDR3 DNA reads TGTGCCAGCAGCTTGTGGGACAGGACTCTAGGAAACACCATATATTTT. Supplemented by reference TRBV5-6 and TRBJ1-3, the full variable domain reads DAGVTQSPTHLIKTRGQQVTLRCSPKSGHDTVSWYQQALGQGPQFIFQYYEEEERQRGNFPDRFSGHQFPNYSSELNVNALLLGDSALYLCASSLWDRTLGNTIYFGEGSWLTVV.

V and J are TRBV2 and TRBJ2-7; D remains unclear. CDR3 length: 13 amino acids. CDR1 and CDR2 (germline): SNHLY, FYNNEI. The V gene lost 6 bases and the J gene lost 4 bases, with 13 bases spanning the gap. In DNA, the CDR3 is TGTGCCAGCAGCGGAGACCACGAATACGAGCAGTACTTC. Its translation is CASSGDHEYEQYF.

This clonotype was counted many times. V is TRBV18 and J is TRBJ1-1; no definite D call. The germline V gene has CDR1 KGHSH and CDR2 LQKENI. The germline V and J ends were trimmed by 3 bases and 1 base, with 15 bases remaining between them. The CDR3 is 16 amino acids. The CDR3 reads CASSPFDSAKNTEAFF. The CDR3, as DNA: TGTGCCAGCTCACCGTTCGATTCGGCCAAGAACACTGAAGCTTTCTTT.

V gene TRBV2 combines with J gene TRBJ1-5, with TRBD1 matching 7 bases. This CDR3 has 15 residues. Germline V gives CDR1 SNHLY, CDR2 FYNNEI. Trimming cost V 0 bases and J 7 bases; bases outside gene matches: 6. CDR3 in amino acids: CASSEAQGVDQPQHF. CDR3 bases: TGTGCCAGCAGTGAAGCGCAGGGGGTGGACCAGCCCCAGCATTTT.

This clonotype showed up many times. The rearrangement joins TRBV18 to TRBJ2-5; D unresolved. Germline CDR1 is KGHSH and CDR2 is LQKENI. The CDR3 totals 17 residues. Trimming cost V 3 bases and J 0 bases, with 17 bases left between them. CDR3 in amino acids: CASSPGPGQSNQETQYF. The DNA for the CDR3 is TGTGCCAGCTCACCTGGACCCGGTCAGTCCAACCAAGAGACCCAGTACTTC.

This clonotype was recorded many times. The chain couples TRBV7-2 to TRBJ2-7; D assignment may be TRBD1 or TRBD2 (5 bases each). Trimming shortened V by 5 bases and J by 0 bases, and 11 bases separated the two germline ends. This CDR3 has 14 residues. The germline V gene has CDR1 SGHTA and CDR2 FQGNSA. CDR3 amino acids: CASSPWGISYEQYF. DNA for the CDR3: TGTGCCAGCAGCCCCTGGGGGATCTCCTACGAGCAGTACTTC.

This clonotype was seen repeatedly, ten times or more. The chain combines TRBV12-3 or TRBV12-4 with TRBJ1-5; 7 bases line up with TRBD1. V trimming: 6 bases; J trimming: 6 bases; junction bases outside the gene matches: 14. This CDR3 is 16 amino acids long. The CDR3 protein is CASSPIMEGAIQPQHF. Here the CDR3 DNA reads TGTGCCAGCAGCCCTATCATGGAGGGGGCAATTCAGCCCCAGCATTTT.

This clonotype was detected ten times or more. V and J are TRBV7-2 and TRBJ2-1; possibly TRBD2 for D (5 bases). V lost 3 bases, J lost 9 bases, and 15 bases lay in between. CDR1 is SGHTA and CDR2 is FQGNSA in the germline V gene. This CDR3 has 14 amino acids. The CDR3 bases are TGTGCCAGCAGCTTGTTTCTAGCTTCCGGTGAGCAGTTCTTC. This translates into CASSLFLASGEQFF.

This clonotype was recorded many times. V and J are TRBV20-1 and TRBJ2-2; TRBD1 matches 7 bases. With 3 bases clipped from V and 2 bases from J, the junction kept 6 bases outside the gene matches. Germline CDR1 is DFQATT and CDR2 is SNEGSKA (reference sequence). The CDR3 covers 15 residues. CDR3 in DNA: TGCAGTGCTAGGTCCCGGGACAGAAACACCGGGGAGCTGTTTTTT. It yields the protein CSARSRDRNTGELFF.

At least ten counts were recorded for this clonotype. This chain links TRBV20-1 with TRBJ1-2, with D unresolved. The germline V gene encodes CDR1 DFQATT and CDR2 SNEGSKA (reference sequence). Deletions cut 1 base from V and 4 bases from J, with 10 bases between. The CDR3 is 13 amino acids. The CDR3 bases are TGCAGTGCTAGAGCGGACGGAACCTATGGCTACACCTTC. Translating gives CSARADGTYGYTF.

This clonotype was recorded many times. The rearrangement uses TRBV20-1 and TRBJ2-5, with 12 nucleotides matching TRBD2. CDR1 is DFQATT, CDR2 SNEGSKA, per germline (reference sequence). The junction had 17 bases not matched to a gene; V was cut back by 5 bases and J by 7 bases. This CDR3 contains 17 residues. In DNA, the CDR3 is TGCAGTGCTCCCGAAAACCAAATGACTAGCGGGGGTGGGACCCAGTACTTC. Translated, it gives CSAPENQMTSGGGTQYF.

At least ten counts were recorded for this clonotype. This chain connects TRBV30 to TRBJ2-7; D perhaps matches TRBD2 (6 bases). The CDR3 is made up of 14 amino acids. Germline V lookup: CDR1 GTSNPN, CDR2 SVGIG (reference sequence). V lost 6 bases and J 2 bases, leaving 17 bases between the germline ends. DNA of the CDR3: TGTGCCTGCATAAAGAGGGAGGCTGCCTACGAGCAGTACTTC. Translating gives CACIKREAAYEQYF.

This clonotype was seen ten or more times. CDR3 protein: CASSYGSEQFF. In DNA form, the CDR3 reads TGTGCCAGCAGCTACGGCAGTGAGCAGTTCTTC. The rearrangement uses TRBV7-3 and TRBJ2-1; no definite D call. V was cut by 4 bases and J by 9 bases, with 7 bases left in between. The germline CDR1 and CDR2 sequences are SGHTA and FQGTGA. CDR3 length equals 11 residues.

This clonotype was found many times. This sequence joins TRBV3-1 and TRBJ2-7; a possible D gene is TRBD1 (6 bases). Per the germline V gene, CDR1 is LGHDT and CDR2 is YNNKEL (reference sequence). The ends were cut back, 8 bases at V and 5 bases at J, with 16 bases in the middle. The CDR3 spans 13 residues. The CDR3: CASSRDIADEQYF. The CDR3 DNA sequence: TGTGCCAGCTCCCGGGACATTGCCGACGAGCAGTACTTC.

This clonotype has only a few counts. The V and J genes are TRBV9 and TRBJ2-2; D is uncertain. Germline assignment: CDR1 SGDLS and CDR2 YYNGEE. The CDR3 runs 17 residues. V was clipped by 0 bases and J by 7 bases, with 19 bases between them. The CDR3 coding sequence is TGTGCCAGCAGCGTAGAAGGCGTCAGGCTGGCGGACGGGGAGCTGTTTTTT. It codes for CASSVEGVRLADGELFF.